The 14 T cell receptor beta chains reported below all come from one sample, sequenced in a study of radiation and T cells in renal cell carcinoma. Time point indicated: baseline pretreatment blood. Treatment denoted: 15 Gy SBRT to primary tumor, nephrectomy 4 weeks later. Measured with immunoSEQ multiplex PCR; TCRdb has only the in-frame clones, and not every one. This table holds 150,000 or so clones, about nine tenths found once. The sequencing here drew on blood, taken from a patient whose treatment included radiotherapy and nephrectomy. The receptors here all came from a woman aged 65 to 85 with renal cell carcinoma.

The chain couples TRBV6-1 to TRBJ2-5; D possibly matches TRBD1 or TRBD2 (5 bases each). The CDR3 runs to 17 residues. CDR1 and CDR2 (germline): MNHNS, SASEGT. The ends were cut back, 1 base at V and 2 bases at J, with 17 bases in the middle. CDR3 coding DNA: TGTGCCAGCAGTGAAGGGGGGACCAGACATAATCAAGAGACCCAGTACTTC. Translating it yields CASSEGGTRHNQETQYF.

The rearrangement joins TRBV5-6 to TRBJ2-5, with D possibly called TRBD1 or TRBD2 (5 bases each). Trimming removed 0 bases at V and 6 bases at J, with 18 bases between. CDR3 length equals 16 residues. Germline assignment: CDR1 SGHDT and CDR2 YYEEEE. This CDR3 is CASSLGGFTPGQTQYF. DNA for the CDR3: TGTGCCAGCAGCTTGGGGGGGTTTACCCCTGGACAGACCCAGTACTTC.

V gene TRBV5-5 combines with J gene TRBJ1-1; D is undetermined. This CDR3 comprises 15 residues. Germline CDR1 and CDR2: SGHKS and YYEKEE (reference sequence). Deletions cut 1 base from V and 1 base from J, with 11 bases between. The CDR3 protein is CASSLYIGPNTEAFF. CDR3 nucleotide sequence: TGTGCCAGCAGCTTGTATATCGGACCGAACACTGAAGCTTTCTTT.

The chain uses TRBV30 and TRBJ1-5; tentative D call: TRBD1 (5 bases). Trimming removed 1 base from V and 7 bases from J, with 11 bases in between. Per the germline V gene, CDR1 is GTSNPN and CDR2 is SVGIG (reference sequence). The CDR3 loop spans 13 amino acids. CDR3: CAWSGAGIQPQHF. DNA for the CDR3: TGTGCCTGGAGTGGGGCAGGGATCCAGCCCCAGCATTTT.

This clone was detected only once. This sequence joins TRBV7-2 and TRBJ1-6, with D unclear. With 4 bases removed from V and 5 bases from J, the gap between germline ends came to 9 bases. The CDR3 extends over 14 amino acids. CDR1 SGHTA and CDR2 FQGNSA come from the germline V gene. In DNA form, the CDR3 reads TGTGCCAGCAGCTCGACACGAAATAATTCACCCCTCCACTTT. It codes for CASSSTRNNSPLHF.

The genes are TRBV28 and TRBJ1-6; TRBD1 might be the D (6 bases). Germline lookup yields CDR1 MDHEN and CDR2 SYDVKM. V was clipped by 6 bases and J by 0 bases, with 18 bases between them. The CDR3 has 18 residues. The CDR3 protein is CASSDPGQLSSYNSPLHF. DNA of the CDR3: TGTGCCAGCAGCGACCCCGGACAGCTTAGCTCCTATAATTCACCCCTCCACTTT.

In this sample, this clone turned up a few times. The CDR3 loop is CAWSRGGAFF. The CDR3 DNA reads TGTGCCTGGAGTAGGGGGGGAGCTTTCTTT. V gene TRBV30 combines with J gene TRBJ1-1; the D gene is possibly TRBD1 (6 bases). V was shortened by 2 bases and J by 10 bases, with 8 bases between the two germline ends. The CDR3 runs 10 residues. Germline values: CDR1 GTSNPN, CDR2 SVGIG (reference sequence).

CDR3 coding DNA: TGTGCCAGCAGCACCGGGACAGGGATAACTTTCTTT. Its protein is CASSTGTGITFF. The chain recombines TRBV6-6 with TRBJ1-1, with TRBD1 matching over 9 bases. CDR1 MNHNY and CDR2 SVGAGI come from the germline V gene (reference sequence). The V segment lost 6 bases and the J segment 12 bases; nucleotides outside the gene matches: 8. There are 12 residues in the CDR3.

The chain recombines TRBV9 with TRBJ2-3, with a tentative D call TRBD2 (6 bases). Germline lookup yields CDR1 SGDLS and CDR2 YYNGEE. V lost 3 bases, J lost 6 bases, and 17 bases lay in between. The CDR3 covers 15 residues. In nucleotides, the CDR3 is TGTGCCAGCAGCGGAACTGGACTAAGTTCTGATACGCAGTATTTT. Its protein product is CASSGTGLSSDTQYF.

This clone was detected a few times. The chain employs TRBV10-3 and TRBJ1-1, with unresolved D. Germline V gene data show CDR1 as ENHRY and CDR2 as SYGVKD. The CDR3 is 14 residues long. With 6 bases removed from V and 0 bases from J, the gap between germline ends came to 11 bases. Here the CDR3 reads CAIRKDAVNTEAFF. CDR3 in DNA: TGTGCCATCAGAAAGGATGCAGTGAACACTGAAGCTTTCTTT.

Details on this clone: Other DNA sequences in this sample translate to the same CDR3. The J gene is TRBJ1-2, the V gene TRBV30; D gene uncertain. V was pared by 0 bases and J by 2 bases, with 4 bases between. Germline CDR1 and CDR2: GTSNPN and SVGIG (reference sequence). The CDR3 sequence is 12 residues long. CDR3 DNA: TGTGCCTGGAGTGTAGAGAACTATGGCTACACCTTC. Translated: CAWSVENYGYTF.

The V call is TRBV5-8, the J call TRBJ2-5, with D unresolved. The CDR3 loop spans 15 amino acids. Per germline, CDR1 SGHTS and CDR2 YDEGEE. Trimming took off 0 bases at V and 0 bases at J, with 9 bases between the two ends. The CDR3 region has the DNA TGTGCCAGCAGCTTGGCGAATGGGTACCAAGAGACCCAGTACTTC. The encoded protein is CASSLANGYQETQYF. Drawing the rest from reference TRBV5-8 and TRBJ2-5, the complete variable domain is EAGVTQSPTHLIKTRGQQATLRCSPISGHTSVYWYQQALGLGLQFLLWYDEGEERNRGNFPPRFSGRQFPNYSSELNVNALELEDSALYLCASSLANGYQETQYFGPGTRLLVL.

This clone is a singleton in its sample. The rearrangement links TRBV30 to TRBJ1-2; D is undetermined. V was cut by 2 bases and J by 7 bases, with 14 bases left in between. CDR1 and CDR2 from the germline V gene are GTSNPN and SVGIG (reference sequence). The CDR3 runs to 13 residues. The CDR3, as DNA: TGTGCCTGGAGTATCGGCGGCCGGAGTGGCTACACCTTC. It is translated as CAWSIGGRSGYTF. The full variable domain, rest sourced from reference TRBV30 and TRBJ1-2, is SQTIHQWPATLVQPVGSPLSLECTVEGTSNPNLYWYRQAAGRGLQLLFYSVGIGQISSEVPQNLSASRPQDRQFILSSKKLLLSDSGFYLCAWSIGGRSGYTFGSGTRLTVV.

This clone has just a few counts. The rearrangement links TRBV7-3 to TRBJ1-5, with D possibly matching TRBD1 (5 bases). Trimming shortened V by 5 bases and J by 6 bases, and 17 bases separated the two germline ends. Germline V gene lookup returns CDR1 SGHTA and CDR2 FQGTGA. The CDR3 runs 15 residues. CDR3 nucleotide sequence: TGTGCCAGCAGCCCGACCGCAGGGACGGGTCAGCCCCAGCATTTT. This sequence encodes CASSPTAGTGQPQHF.